Listed below are T cell receptor beta chains from one sample, sequenced in a study of PD-L1 blockade in urothelial cancer. Only in-frame clones appear in the TCRdb table, and some are missing; sequencing was by immunoSEQ multiplex PCR. In the table there are approximately 90,000 clones, roughly 84% of which are singletons. The input for sequencing was PBMCs, taken around atezolizumab (anti-PD-L1) treatment. These receptors were collected from a man aged 55-75 years with urothelial cancer. CDR3s include the opening cysteine and the closing phenylalanine or tryptophan. The D gene is left open where the match is weak. Expanded clones get a size class; other rows say once, few or many, or leave the size out.

v_gene	j_gene	d_gene	abundance	CDR3aa	CDR3nt
TRBV13	TRBJ1-2	-	-	CASSLALRGSGYTF	TGTGCCAGCAGCTTAGCTCTCCGGGGATCTGGCTACACCTTC
TRBV7-9	TRBJ2-7	-	-	CASSSPSTGDYEQYF	TGTGCCAGCAGCTCTCCCTCGACAGGAGACTACGAGCAGTACTTC
TRBV18	TRBJ2-2	-	-	CASSAGGAGELFF	TGTGCCAGCTCGGCTGGGGGCGCGGGGGAGCTGTTTTTT
TRBV7-2	TRBJ2-7	TRBD1	-	CASSLAQGSVSSYEQYF	TGTGCCAGCAGCTTAGCACAGGGGAGCGTAAGCTCCTACGAGCAGTACTTC
TRBV29-1	TRBJ2-1	-	once	CSVQYNEQFF	TGCAGCGTCCAATACAATGAGCAGTTCTTC
TRBV5-1	TRBJ1-4	-	-	CASSLDSQNEKLFF	TGCGCCAGCAGCTTGGACAGCCAAAATGAAAAACTGTTTTTT
TRBV30	TRBJ1-5	TRBD1	once	CACSGQGGFSNQPQHF	TGTGCCTGTTCGGGACAGGGGGGATTTAGCAATCAGCCCCAGCATTTT
TRBV5-1	TRBJ1-1	-	-	CASSLDIGEAFF	TGCGCCAGCAGCTTGGATATCGGTGAAGCTTTCTTT
TRBV10-3	TRBJ1-3	TRBD1	once	CAIRGTGSSGNTIYF	TGTGCCATCAGGGGGACAGGCAGCTCTGGAAACACCATATATTTT
TRBV5-6	TRBJ2-7	-	-	CASSLGGTTAYEQYF	TGTGCCAGCAGCTTGGGAGGCACCACCGCCTACGAGCAGTACTTC
TRBV18	TRBJ1-1	-	-	CASSLEGGFNTEAFF	TGTGCCAGCTCATTAGAGGGGGGGTTTAACACTGAAGCTTTCTTT
TRBV28	TRBJ2-7	TRBD1	-	CASSLMTGVSYEQYF	TGTGCCAGCAGTCTCATGACAGGGGTTTCCTACGAGCAGTACTTC
TRBV11-2	TRBJ2-7	TRBD1	-	CASRRTGGGEQYF	TGTGCCAGCAGAAGGACAGGGGGAGGTGAGCAGTACTTC
TRBV6-1	TRBJ2-3	-	-	CASSGLAGRTDTQYF	TGTGCCAGCAGTGGTCTGGCGGGCCGCACAGATACGCAGTATTTT
TRBV7-2	TRBJ2-7	TRBD1	-	CASSSGQEIYEQYF	TGTGCCAGCAGCTCGGGACAGGAAATCTACGAGCAGTACTTC
TRBV4-1	TRBJ1-2	-	few	CASSQTGLYGYTF	TGCGCCAGCAGCCAAACAGGGCTCTATGGCTACACCTTC
TRBV10-1	TRBJ2-5	-	-	CASSDPADQETQYF	TGCGCCAGCAGTGATCCGGCGGACCAAGAGACCCAGTACTTC
TRBV6-5	TRBJ2-2	-	once	CASSYSLGANTGELFF	TGTGCCAGCAGTTACTCGCTAGGGGCGAACACCGGGGAGCTGTTTTTT
TRBV27	TRBJ1-3	-	-	CASSPNGNTIYF	TGTGCCAGCAGTCCTAACGGAAACACCATATATTTT
TRBV5-5	TRBJ2-1	TRBD1	-	CASSPTGDSVYNEQFF	TGTGCCAGCAGCCCTACCGGGGACAGCGTCTACAATGAGCAGTTCTTC
TRBV11-2	TRBJ2-2	TRBD2	once	CASSSLGGGSTGELFF	TGTGCCAGCAGCTCATTGGGCGGGGGGAGCACCGGGGAGCTGTTTTTT
TRBV29-1	TRBJ1-3	-	few	CSVEEGSGNTIYF	TGCAGCGTTGAGGAGGGTTCTGGAAACACCATATATTTT
TRBV27	TRBJ1-2	-	-	CASSSSRGGIRANYGYTF	TGTGCCAGCAGTTCATCCCGAGGGGGTATCCGAGCTAACTATGGCTACACCTTC
TRBV29-1	TRBJ2-2	-	-	CSASSGLETGELFF	TGCAGCGCTAGCAGCGGGTTGGAAACCGGGGAGCTGTTTTTT
TRBV19	TRBJ1-1	-	-	CASKNPIENTEAFF	TGTGCCAGTAAGAACCCTATAGAGAACACTGAAGCTTTCTTT
TRBV29-1	TRBJ2-7	-	-	CSVADDVLGTRSYEQYF	TGCAGCGTCGCCGATGACGTTTTAGGGACTCGGAGCTACGAGCAGTACTTC
TRBV29-1	TRBJ2-5	-	-	CSVTTSGEAQYF	TGCAGCGTTACGACTTCCGGAGAGGCCCAGTACTTC
TRBV2	TRBJ2-1	TRBD1	few	CASLYRDRERSGYNEQFF	TGTGCCAGCCTTTACCGGGACAGGGAGAGATCGGGCTACAATGAGCAGTTCTTC
TRBV2	TRBJ2-7	TRBD1	-	CASSQTGVEQYF	TGTGCCAGCAGTCAAACAGGGGTCGAGCAGTACTTC
TRBV5-4	TRBJ2-1	TRBD1	few	CASSLRRTGTIDEQFF	TGTGCCAGCAGCTTGCGTAGGACAGGGACGATCGATGAGCAGTTCTTC
TRBV5-1	TRBJ1-3	-	once	CASSLDTGSGNTIYF	TGCGCCAGCAGCTTGGATACAGGCTCTGGAAACACCATATATTTT
TRBV7-9	TRBJ2-1	-	few	CASSTPRRENEQFF	TGTGCCAGCAGCACTCCCCGCCGGGAGAATGAGCAGTTCTTC